These T cell receptor beta chains were read from a single sample in a study of molecular identifiers for immune sequencing clone quantification. TCRdb passed the PCR reads through MiXCR, listing each CDR3 protein once. Of 100,000 or so distinct CDR3 sequences listed, around 37% are singletons. The source material was naive CD8+ T cells from blood, with Jurkat cell RNA spiked in. All receptors come from a human donor in good health. Some libraries in this study had Jurkat cell RNA spiked in. CDR3s include the opening cysteine and the closing phenylalanine or tryptophan. The D gene is left open where the match is weak. A row's size may be missing; if present it is once, few, many or a size class.

v_call,j_call,clone_size,d_call,cdr3_aa,cdr3_nt
TRBV20-1,TRBJ2-5,few,-,CSATSPSQGPAETQYF,TGCAGTGCTACTTCCCCATCTCAGGGGCCCGCGGAGACCCAGTACTTC
TRBV7-2,TRBJ2-3,few,-,CASSLAGSQDTQYF,TGTGCCAGCAGCTTAGCAGGAAGCCAGGATACGCAGTATTTT
TRBV27,TRBJ2-3,-,-,CASSSGFHTQYF,TGTGCCAGCAGTTCCGGATTCCATACGCAGTATTTT
TRBV28,TRBJ2-7,-,-,CASSSLADTYEQYF,TGTGCCAGCAGCTCACTAGCCGACACCTACGAGCAGTACTTC
TRBV18,TRBJ2-3,-,-,CASSQLENVTDTQYF,TGTGCCAGCTCACAACTAGAAAACGTCACAGATACGCAGTATTTT
TRBV6-2/TRBV6-3,TRBJ2-2,many,TRBD2,CASSSPGLAGYTGELFF,TGTGCCAGCAGTTCTCCGGGACTAGCGGGATACACCGGGGAGCTGTTTTTT
TRBV9,TRBJ2-3,once,TRBD2,CASSAPHSGNGADTQYF,TGTGCCAGCAGCGCCCCTCATAGCGGGAACGGGGCAGATACGCAGTATTTT
TRBV15,TRBJ1-5,-,-,CATSRAGTTSNQPQHF,TGTGCCACCAGCAGGGCCGGGACAACTAGCAATCAGCCCCAGCATTTT
TRBV12-3/TRBV12-4,TRBJ1-1,many,TRBD1,CASRGAEAFF,TGTGCAAGCAGGGGGGCTGAAGCTTTCTTT
TRBV13,TRBJ2-3,many,-,CASLPEGPGEDTQYF,TGTGCCAGCCTGCCGGAGGGCCCGGGGGAAGATACGCAGTATTTT
TRBV7-8,TRBJ2-7,-,-,CASSPTVGRTYEQYF,TGTGCCAGCAGCCCTACGGTGGGAAGGACCTACGAGCAGTACTTC
TRBV28,TRBJ2-3,-,TRBD2,CASSLGGGSVDTQYF,TGTGCCAGCAGTTTGGGGGGAGGGTCCGTAGATACGCAGTATTTT
TRBV7-9,TRBJ2-3,-,TRBD2,CASSSPSGRLTDTEYF,TGTGCCAGCAGCTCACCTAGCGGGAGACTCACAGATACGGAGTATTTT
TRBV5-1,TRBJ2-3,-,TRBD2,CASSTGQAGGKGADTQYF,TGCGCCAGCAGCACAGGACAAGCGGGAGGGAAAGGAGCAGATACGCAGTATTTT
TRBV5-1,TRBJ2-7,many,TRBD2,CASSLWTSGGEQYF,TGCGCCAGCAGCTTGTGGACTAGCGGCGGCGAGCAGTACTTC
TRBV4-1,TRBJ2-1,few,TRBD2,CASSQERAGVLNEQFF,TGCGCCAGCAGCCAAGAGAGAGCGGGAGTCTTGAATGAGCAGTTCTTC
TRBV20-1,TRBJ2-7,-,-,CSARPWPGLGDEQYF,TGCAGTGCTAGACCTTGGCCGGGGCTAGGGGACGAGCAGTACTTC
TRBV6-2/TRBV6-3,TRBJ2-1,-,TRBD2,CASKAPLAGGYNEQFF,TGTGCCAGCAAAGCCCCCCTAGCGGGGGGTTACAATGAGCAGTTCTTC
TRBV9,TRBJ1-2,-,TRBD1,CASSVARDSITPYGYTF,TGTGCCAGCAGCGTAGCCCGGGACAGCATAACCCCCTATGGCTACACCTTC
TRBV29-1,TRBJ2-2,-,TRBD1,CCVALFGGTGLAGELFF,TGCTGCGTTGCTCTGTTCGGGGGGACAGGGCTGGCCGGGGAGCTGTTTTTT
TRBV5-1,TRBJ1-1,many,-,CASSLVSGFFTEAFF,TGCGCCAGCAGCTTGGTTTCGGGTTTTTTCACTGAAGCTTTCTTT
TRBV10-3,TRBJ2-7,-,-,CAISESDSYEQYF,TGTGCCATCAGTGAGTCCGACAGCTACGAGCAGTACTTC
TRBV12-3/TRBV12-4,TRBJ2-5,few,-,CASSFYRPQETQYF,TGTGCCAGCAGTTTTTACCGGCCTCAAGAGACCCAGTACTTC
TRBV18,TRBJ2-7,-,-,CASSPEYEQYF,TGTGCCAGCTCACCCGAGTACGAGCAGTACTTC
TRBV28,TRBJ1-2,few,-,CASRTDTYYGYTF,TGTGCCAGCAGAACGGACACCTACTATGGCTACACCTTC
TRBV7-9,TRBJ1-1,many,-,CASSPYKQKNTEAFF,TGTGCCAGCAGCCCCTATAAACAGAAGAACACTGAAGCTTTCTTT
TRBV18,TRBJ2-1,few,-,CASSDRDHPYNEQFF,TGTGCCAGCTCTGACCGGGACCACCCCTACAATGAGCAGTTCTTC
TRBV6-2/TRBV6-3,TRBJ2-3,few,TRBD2,CASSLGTSANTDTQYF,TGTGCCAGCAGCCTTGGGACTAGCGCCAACACAGATACGCAGTATTTT
TRBV4-3,TRBJ2-2,-,TRBD1,CASSPGTGSPGELFF,TGCGCCAGCAGCCCCGGGACAGGGAGTCCCGGGGAGCTGTTTTTT
TRBV19,TRBJ1-6,-,-,CANSIFRGFNSPLHF,TGTGCCAATAGCATTTTCAGGGGCTTCAATTCACCCCTCCACTTT
TRBV4-3,TRBJ1-6,-,-,CASSQGGLYYNSPLHF,TGCGCCAGCAGCCAAGGGGGCCTGTACTATAATTCACCCCTCCACTTT
TRBV7-8,TRBJ2-7,-,-,CASSLAHLYEQYF,TGTGCCAGCAGCTTAGCACACCTCTACGAGCAGTACTTC
TRBV5-3,TRBJ1-1,once,-,CARSLARGLMNTEAFF,TGTGCCAGAAGCTTGGCGCGCGGCCTTATGAACACTGAAGCTTTCTTT
TRBV19,TRBJ2-7,-,-,CASSMAQQYEQYF,TGTGCCAGTAGTATGGCCCAACAATACGAGCAGTACTTC
TRBV9,TRBJ1-4,few,-,CASSGADEKLFF,TGTGCCAGCAGCGGGGCCGATGAAAAACTGTTTTTT
TRBV28,TRBJ2-7,few,-,CASSTTADFEQYF,TGTGCCAGCAGCACGACAGCGGACTTCGAGCAGTACTTC
TRBV7-9,TRBJ2-3,-,-,CASSRLALTPSTDTQYF,TGTGCCAGCAGTCGGCTAGCCCTCACTCCTAGCACAGATACGCAGTATTTT
TRBV28,TRBJ2-3,many,-,CASRDTSSTDTQYF,TGTGCCAGCAGAGACACCTCTAGCACAGATACGCAGTATTTT
TRBV7-6,TRBJ2-1,-,-,CASSPTSALYIEQFF,TGTGCCAGCAGCCCTACTAGTGCCCTCTACATTGAGCAGTTCTTC
TRBV11-1,TRBJ2-5,-,-,CASSYLTGREETQYF,TGTGCCAGCAGCTACCTGACAGGGAGGGAAGAGACCCAGTACTTC
TRBV12-3/TRBV12-4,TRBJ2-3,few,-,CASSSFFSGPSTDTQYF,TGTGCCAGCAGCAGTTTCTTCAGCGGGCCTAGCACAGATACGCAGTATTTT
TRBV10-3,TRBJ1-1,-,-,CAISESRGGTEAFF,TGTGCCATCAGTGAGTCGCGGGGCGGGACTGAAGCTTTCTTT
TRBV27,TRBJ2-4,few,-,CASSPIPKAKNIQYF,TGTGCCAGCAGCCCCATTCCAAAAGCCAAAAACATTCAGTACTTC